The next 10 T cell receptor beta chains were all read from a single sample in a study of Graves' ophthalmopathy and Graves' hyperthyroidism. RNA transcripts were the source from which TCR beta CDR3 regions were amplified. HTBI primers were used in a first-round RT-PCR, which preceded a second-round multiplex PCR. A single record per CDR3 protein comes from TCRdb applying MiXCR to the multiplex PCR reads. This repertoire shows hundreds of thousands of distinct CDR3 sequences, about a fifth found once; its top ten account for roughly 6.9%. Specimen: peripheral blood. These receptors were collected from a woman under 30 with stable Graves' hyperthyroidism. Some clones in this sample may be carry-over from other donors' samples.

This chain uses TRBV27 with TRBJ1-1; D unclear. The V end was cut by 6 bases, the J end by 0 bases, with 20 bases between. The CDR3 consists of 17 residues. Germline assignment: CDR1 MNHEY and CDR2 SMNVEV (reference sequence). CDR3 sequence: CASSHSYEIFMNTEAFF. The CDR3 DNA reads TGTGCCAGCAGCCACAGCTACGAAATATTCATGAACACTGAAGCTTTCTTT.

The chain has TRBV10-3 and TRBJ2-1; D not certain. Between the trimmed V and J ends, which lost 6 bases and 3 bases, there was a span of 9 bases. Germline V gene data show CDR1 as ENHRY and CDR2 as SYGVKD. The CDR3 is 13 residues long. The CDR3 coding sequence is TGTGCCATCAGCACCGACGGCTACAATGAGCAGTTCTTC. It yields the protein CAISTDGYNEQFF.

This clonotype was seen a few times. The chain recombines TRBV3-1 with TRBJ2-7; 13 nucleotides agree with TRBD2. The CDR3 has 15 amino acids. V was pared by 4 bases and J by 6 bases, with 6 bases of the junction left unmatched. Per germline, CDR1 LGHDT and CDR2 YNNKEL (reference sequence). The CDR3 DNA reads TGTGCCAGCAGCCCCGGACTAGCGGGAGATCTCGAGCAGTACTTC. This codes for CASSPGLAGDLEQYF.

This clonotype was detected only a few times. The chain links TRBV28 to TRBJ2-7; D uncertain. This CDR3 is built from 12 residues. Germline V gene lookup returns CDR1 MDHEN and CDR2 SYDVKM. Trimming shortened V by 6 bases and J by 6 bases, and 12 bases separated the two germline ends. As DNA, the CDR3 is TGTGCCAGCAGCTTTGCGAGCTTCGAGCAGTACTTC. This gives the protein CASSFASFEQYF.

About this clonotype: One base away lies a much larger clone, so this may be a sequencing read error. No conserved phenylalanine or tryptophan is present at the end of the CDR3, so a read error is the likely explanation. The chain carries TRBV29-1 and TRBJ2-7, with 7 positions matching TRBD1. This CDR3 spans 12 amino acids. Germline V lookup: CDR1 SQVTM, CDR2 ANQGSEA. With V trimmed by 6 bases and J by 0 bases, 2 bases remained unmatched. The CDR3 loop is CSVGTVSYEQYY. CDR3 DNA sequence: TGCAGCGTAGGGACAGTCTCCTACGAGCAGTACTAC.

The CDR3 region has the DNA TGCAGTGCTGCCCGGGGACAGGTGAACACTGAAGCTTTCTTT. It translates to CSAARGQVNTEAFF. The rearrangement uses TRBV20-1 and TRBJ1-1, with 8 bases matching TRBD1. The CDR3 runs to 14 residues. CDR1 is DFQATT, CDR2 SNEGSKA, per germline (reference sequence). Unmatched junction bases numbered 5, after V lost 5 bases and J lost 0 bases.

This clonotype was seen at least ten times. V gene TRBV20-1 combines with J gene TRBJ2-5, with 16 bases lining up with TRBD2. CDR1 is DFQATT and CDR2 is SNEGSKA in the germline V gene (reference sequence). The CDR3 extends over 15 amino acids. V was clipped by 5 bases and J by 4 bases; unmatched bases: 4. The CDR3 DNA sequence: TGCAGTGCTCCGGGACTAGCGGGGGGGGGAGAGACCCAGTACTTC. Amino acid sequence: CSAPGLAGGGETQYF.

This clonotype has at least ten counts. The chain joins TRBV7-9 to TRBJ1-5; D gene unclear. The CDR3 loop spans 14 amino acids. CDR1 and CDR2 (germline): SEHNR, FQNEAQ (reference sequence). Deletions cut 1 base from V and 5 bases from J, with 9 bases between. This CDR3 is CASSLGQSYQPQHF. The CDR3 nucleotides are TGTGCCAGCAGCTTAGGCCAGAGCTATCAGCCCCAGCATTTT.

The V call is TRBV12-3 or TRBV12-4, the J call TRBJ1-2; D not resolved. V lost 3 bases and J lost 4, with 9 bases in between. The CDR3 extends over 13 amino acids. For the CDR3, the DNA is TGTGCCAGCAGTTTCTTACATCGCTATGGCTACACCTTC. Encoded protein: CASSFLHRYGYTF.

This clonotype has ten or more counts. V is TRBV6-1 and J is TRBJ2-4, with 7 bases lining up with TRBD1. The V gene's germline CDR1 is MNHNS and CDR2 SASEGT. The CDR3 sequence is 15 residues long. Trimming took 5 bases from V and 4 from J; bases not matched to a gene: 8. For the CDR3, the DNA is TGTGCCAGCAGTCCTCGGGACAGAGAGAAAAACATTCAGTACTTC. Translating it yields CASSPRDREKNIQYF.